Following are 26 T cell receptor beta chains from one sample sequenced in a study of Ad26.COV2.S vaccination and SARS-CoV-2 variants (dated by TCRdb to the early 2020s). The treatment or condition label, as the study defines it: about 20 received Ad26.COV2.S at low or high dose, single or two shots; 5 received placebo; per-sample allocation not given. For vaccine and placebo recipients, repertoires were sequenced using samples collected on day 63 after the first injection. Library generation was performed with the immunoSEQ multiplex PCR assay. Here the immuneACCESS table is served through TCRdb, limited to in-frame sequences with V and J called. Missing clones are a known gap in these copies; in checked studies unresolved V genes cover under half, and the rest lacks a known reason. Within this sample are about 450,000 clones, with approximately 89% of them counted one time only. The ten largest clones add up to about 2.4% of the sample.

The material sequenced was peripheral blood, taken in a trial of Ad26.COV2.S vaccine versus placebo. The receptors were sampled from a person between 18 and 65 years old who received the Ad26.COV2.S COVID-19 vaccine or a placebo.

This chain connects TRBV6-5 to TRBJ2-5; no clear D. The V end lost 4 bases, the J end lost 4 bases, and 10 bases lay between the germline ends. The length of the CDR3 is 13 residues. Per the germline V gene, CDR1 is MNHEY and CDR2 is SVGAGI. The CDR3 sequence: CASSSSRLETQYF. CDR3 in DNA: TGTGCCAGCAGTTCAAGCAGACTAGAGACCCAGTACTTC.

V is TRBV3-1 (or the pseudogene TRBV3-2) and J is TRBJ2-3; possible D gene TRBD1, 5 bases. Looked up from germline, CDR1 is LGHDT and CDR2 is YNNKEL (reference sequence). The CDR3 is made up of 16 amino acids. Trimming left V 5 bases short and J 3 bases short, with 18 bases between. This chain's CDR3 is CASSSDKTHKTDTQYF. The CDR3 DNA reads TGTGCCAGCAGCTCGGACAAAACTCATAAAACAGATACGCAGTATTTT.

The chain links TRBV5-4 to TRBJ2-2; D unclear. Trimming pared 3 bases from V and 7 bases from J, leaving 7 bases between. The CDR3 sequence is 12 residues long. The germline V gene has CDR1 SGHNT and CDR2 YYREEE (reference sequence). In nucleotides, the CDR3 is TGTGCCAGCAGCTCCAAGTACGGGGAGCTGTTTTTT. This codes for CASSSKYGELFF.

The sample holds a few counts of this clone. Other nucleotide sequences from this sample produce the same CDR3. The CDR3 nucleotides are TGTGCCAGCAGCTTAGGAGGTTATAGCAATCAGCCCCAGCATTTT. This translates into CASSLGGYSNQPQHF. The J gene is TRBJ1-5, the V gene TRBV7-2; D not resolved. Trimming removed 1 base at V and 0 bases at J, with 7 bases between. This CDR3 spans 15 amino acids. CDR1 SGHTA and CDR2 FQGNSA come from the germline V gene.

This rearrangement joins TRBV7-9 to TRBJ2-1; possibly TRBD1 for D (6 bases). V was pared by 5 bases and J by 3 bases, with 14 bases between. Germline V gene sequence: CDR1 SEHNR, CDR2 FQNEAQ (reference sequence). The CDR3 covers 15 residues. CDR3 residues: CASSPQGYHYNEQFF. The CDR3 coding sequence is TGTGCCAGCAGCCCACAGGGCTACCACTACAATGAGCAGTTCTTC.

The chain carries TRBV5-1 and TRBJ2-4; no clear D. Germline V gene lookup returns CDR1 SGHRS and CDR2 YFSETQ. CDR3 length equals 13 residues. V was trimmed by 1 base and J by 6 bases, leaving 8 bases between them. DNA of the CDR3: TGCGCCAGCAGCTTGTGGTTTGGAAACATTCAGTACTTC. Protein sequence: CASSLWFGNIQYF.

The chain employs TRBV6-5 and TRBJ2-7; 12 positions match TRBD1. This CDR3 contains 14 residues. Per germline, CDR1 MNHEY and CDR2 SVGAGI. V shed 10 bases, J shed 3 bases, and the junction held 7 bases outside the gene matches. The CDR3 loop is CATQWDRGLYEQYF. CDR3 bases: TGTGCCACCCAGTGGGACAGGGGGCTCTACGAGCAGTACTTC.

V is TRBV4-1 and J is TRBJ1-5; D is undetermined. From germline, CDR1 is MGHRA and CDR2 YSYEKL. This CDR3 region has 15 residues. The V end lost 0 bases, the J end lost 5 bases, and 11 bases lay between the germline ends. Here the CDR3 reads CASSQEGQEDQPQHF. CDR3 bases: TGCGCCAGCAGCCAAGAAGGGCAGGAGGATCAGCCCCAGCATTTT.

This chain connects TRBV9 to TRBJ1-1; the match to TRBD1 covers 7 bases. The CDR3 extends over 14 amino acids. Trimming took 3 bases from V and 7 from J; bases not matched to a gene: 9. Germline loops: CDR1 SGDLS, CDR2 YYNGEE. The CDR3 DNA sequence: TGTGCCAGCAGCGACAGACAGGGCCTAGGTGAAGCTTTCTTT. Protein product: CASSDRQGLGEAFF. Looking up the rest from reference TRBV9 and TRBJ1-1 gives the full variable domain: DSGVTQTPKHLITATGQRVTLRCSPRSGDLSVYWYQQSLDQGLQFLIQYYNGEERAKGNILERFSAQQFPDLHSELNLSSLELGDSALYFCASSDRQGLGEAFFGQGTRLTVV.

This chain joins TRBV7-2 and TRBJ2-5, with D possibly TRBD2 on 7 matching bases. Germline assignment: CDR1 SGHTA and CDR2 FQGNSA. The CDR3 is made up of 16 amino acids. The V end was cut by 5 bases, the J end by 9 bases, with 25 bases between. The CDR3 is CASSPPPAGGGGPQYF. In DNA form, the CDR3 reads TGTGCCAGCAGCCCCCCTCCCGCGGGTGGCGGGGGCCCCCAGTACTTC.

This clone came up once. The CDR3 DNA reads as TGTGCCAGCAGAGACACCAACACCGGGGAGCTGTTTTTT. Protein product: CASRDTNTGELFF. V gene TRBV2 combines with J gene TRBJ2-2; D is uncertain. The CDR3 is made up of 13 amino acids. V dropped 6 bases and J dropped 2 bases, with 7 bases sitting between them. Germline V gives CDR1 SNHLY, CDR2 FYNNEI.

A single count supports this clone. V usage is TRBV11-2 and J usage is TRBJ1-1; D gene ambiguous. Trimming left V 3 bases short and J 6 bases short, with 11 bases between. Per germline, CDR1 SGHAT and CDR2 FQNNGV. This CDR3 has 13 residues. The CDR3: CASSFSEGSEAFF. CDR3 DNA: TGTGCCAGCAGCTTTTCAGAGGGCTCTGAAGCTTTCTTT.

The chain carries TRBV5-1 and TRBJ2-3; D may be TRBD1 or TRBD2 (5 bases each). The CDR3 totals 13 residues. Germline lookup yields CDR1 SGHRS and CDR2 YFSETQ. V was cut by 4 bases and J by 6 bases, with 12 bases left in between. The CDR3 DNA reads as TGCGCCAGCAGCGAGCAAGGGACGGATACGCAGTATTTT. It is translated as CASSEQGTDTQYF.

The chain employs TRBV19 and TRBJ1-2; possibly TRBD1 for D (6 bases). The CDR3 sequence is 16 residues long. CDR1 is LNHDA and CDR2 is SQIVND in the germline V gene (reference sequence). Deletions cut 10 bases from V and 3 bases from J, with 24 bases between. The DNA for the CDR3 is TGTGCCACGGACACTCGGGGCCCCGAGGGGGACTATGGCTACACCTTC. Protein sequence: CATDTRGPEGDYGYTF.

V gene TRBV27 combines with J gene TRBJ2-7; a weak D match, TRBD2 (6 bases). Germline V gene data show CDR1 as MNHEY and CDR2 as SMNVEV (reference sequence). Trimming stripped 7 bases from V and 8 bases from J, with 15 bases between. CDR3 length equals 12 residues. The CDR3 bases are TGTGCCAGCACCTTGATGCGGGGTCAGCAGTACTTC. Protein product: CASTLMRGQQYF.

There are a few counts of this clone. V is TRBV6-6 and J is TRBJ2-7; D remains unclear. The CDR3 covers 13 residues. V lost 6 bases, J lost 3 bases, and 12 bases lay in between. CDR1 and CDR2 (germline): MNHNY, SVGAGI (reference sequence). CDR3 in DNA: TGTGCCAGCAGGACAAAAGGTGGCTACGAGCAGTACGTC. This sequence encodes CASRTKGGYEQYV.

The CDR3 DNA sequence: TGTGCCAGCAGCCAAGATTGGGCACTAGCGGGAGCCGGGGAGCTGTTTTTT. It specifies CASSQDWALAGAGELFF. The chain is built from TRBV4-2 and TRBJ2-2, with 11 positions matching TRBD2. The germline gives CDR1 LGHNA, CDR2 YNFKEQ. V was clipped by 0 bases and J by 6 bases; unmatched bases: 6. The CDR3 extends over 17 amino acids.

The chain recombines TRBV19 with TRBJ1-1; D is perhaps TRBD1 (5 bases). The CDR3 spans 11 residues. CDR1 and CDR2 (germline): LNHDA, SQIVND (reference sequence). Trimming removed 11 bases at V and 2 bases at J, with 9 bases between. The chain's CDR3 is CASGGNTEAFF. As DNA, the CDR3 is TGTGCCTCGGGGGGTAACACTGAAGCTTTCTTT.

The chain couples TRBV6-2 or TRBV6-3 to TRBJ2-4, with 8 bases lining up with TRBD2. The V gene end was trimmed by 3 bases and the J gene end by 6 bases; junction bases not matched to a gene: 10. Germline V gives CDR1 MNHEY, CDR2 SVGEGT. CDR3 length: 16 amino acids. The CDR3: CASSYSSRGGRNIQYF. In nucleotides, the CDR3 is TGTGCCAGCAGTTATTCCTCCCGGGGGGGCCGAAACATTCAGTACTTC.

The chain is built from TRBV4-2 and TRBJ1-5, with D uncertain. Germline CDR1 reads LGHNA; CDR2 reads YNFKEQ. The CDR3 has 15 amino acids. The V and J ends lost 0 bases and 6 bases respectively, with 12 bases between them. The CDR3 here is CASSQDSAGSQPQHF. CDR3 bases: TGTGCCAGCAGCCAAGATTCGGCAGGAAGTCAGCCCCAGCATTTT.

The genes are TRBV29-1 and TRBJ1-2, with 7 bases matching TRBD1. The CDR3 is 13 amino acids. Per germline, CDR1 SQVTM and CDR2 ANQGSEA. Trimming took 3 bases from V and 6 from J; bases not matched to a gene: 7. CDR3 residues: CSVDRQGTNGYTF. The CDR3 nucleotides are TGCAGCGTTGACAGACAGGGTACGAATGGCTACACCTTC.

V gene TRBV4-3 combines with J gene TRBJ1-4; 7 bases agree with TRBD1. Germline CDR1 reads LGHNA; CDR2 reads YSLEER. The J segment lost 2 bases and the V segment lost 1 base, leaving 4 bases of the junction unmatched. The CDR3 runs to 16 residues. Here the CDR3 reads CASSQAGTETNEKLFF. The CDR3 region has the DNA TGCGCCAGCAGCCAAGCGGGGACAGAGACTAATGAAAAACTGTTTTTT.

The CDR3 is CATSDASPRPGEQFF. For the CDR3, the DNA is TGTGCCACCAGTGACGCCTCTCCCCGTCCGGGGGAGCAGTTCTTC. J is TRBJ2-1 and V is TRBV24-1, with D possibly TRBD2 on 5 matching bases. The V gene's germline CDR1 is KGHDR and CDR2 SFDVKD. The CDR3 has 15 residues. V dropped 4 bases and J dropped 10 bases, with 19 bases sitting between them.

This chain joins TRBV21-1 and TRBJ1-2; the table's TRBD1 call for D was not verified on the DNA. TRBV21-1 is a documented pseudogene. The CDR3 extends over 17 amino acids. The DNA for the CDR3 is TGTGCCAGCAGCTTTCCTAGGACAACGACAGCATTCTATGGCTACACCTTC. This sequence encodes CASSFPRTTTAFYGYTF.

This chain uses TRBV7-2 with TRBJ2-7; 8 bases match TRBD1. In germline, CDR1 is SGHTA, CDR2 FQGNSA. J was trimmed by 0 bases and V by 4 bases; bases with no gene match: 2. The CDR3 consists of 14 residues. CDR3 coding DNA: TGTGCCAGCAGCTGGACAGGGCTCTCCTACGAGCAGTACTTC. Protein: CASSWTGLSYEQYF. Together with reference TRBV7-2 and TRBJ2-7, the CDR3 gives the full variable domain: GAGVSQSPSNKVTEKGKDVELRCDPISGHTALYWYRQSLGQGLEFLIYFQGNSAPDKSGLPSDRFSAERTGGSVSTLTIQRTQQEDSAVYLCASSWTGLSYEQYFGPGTRLTVT.

CDR3 residues: CASSYPTGPGSGEAFF. The CDR3 region has the DNA TGTGCCAGCAGTTACCCGACAGGGCCCGGTTCGGGAGAAGCTTTCTTT. J is TRBJ1-1 and V is TRBV6-5; TRBD1 agrees at 7 bases. V trimming: 2 bases; J trimming: 8 bases; junction bases outside the gene matches: 14. From germline, CDR1 is MNHEY and CDR2 SVGAGI. CDR3 size: 16 residues.